Sequencing of this TCR beta chain was carried out in a study of cytomegalovirus exposure and HLA in healthy donors. PCR amplification relied on 60 Vbeta primers (plus 13 Jbeta primers). The repertoire was sequenced with immunoSEQ multiplex PCR; TCRdb's copy has only in-frame clones and lacks some. Of about 140,000 clones in the sample, more than 75% were seen once. The table lists this clone with a count of one. The antigen remains unidentified. Findings of the study overall: TCR association rates varied by HLA locus in a later analysis, with DRB1 highest and HLA-C lowest.

This CDR3 has 21 amino acids. Germline V gene data show CDR1 as MNHNS and CDR2 as SASEGT. The V segment lost 2 bases and the J segment 0 bases; nucleotides outside the gene matches: 19. Sequencing was carried out using PBMCs. This receptor was obtained from a woman aged 18-30 years in good health and CMV-seropositive. The V call is TRBV6-1, the J call TRBJ2-1; TRBD2 agrees at 7 bases. The CDR3 protein is CASSEMGWSQRGANSYNEQFF. CDR3 DNA sequence: TGTGCCAGCAGTGAAATGGGGTGGAGCCAGCGGGGAGCTAACTCCTACAATGAGCAGTTCTTC.